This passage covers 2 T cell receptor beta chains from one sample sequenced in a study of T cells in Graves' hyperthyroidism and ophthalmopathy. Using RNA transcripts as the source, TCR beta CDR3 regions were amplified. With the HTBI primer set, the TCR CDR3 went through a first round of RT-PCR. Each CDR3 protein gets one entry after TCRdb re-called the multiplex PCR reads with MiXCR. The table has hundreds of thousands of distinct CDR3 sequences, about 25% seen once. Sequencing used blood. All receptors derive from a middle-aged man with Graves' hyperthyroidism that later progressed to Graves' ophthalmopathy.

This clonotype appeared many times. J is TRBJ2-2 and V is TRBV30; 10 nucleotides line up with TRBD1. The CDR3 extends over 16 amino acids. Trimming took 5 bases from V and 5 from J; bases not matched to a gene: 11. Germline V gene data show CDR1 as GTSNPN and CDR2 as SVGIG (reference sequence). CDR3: CAWVRRDRGSTGELFF. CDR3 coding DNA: TGTGCCTGGGTTCGCCGGGACAGGGGTAGTACCGGGGAGCTGTTTTTT.

This chain's CDR3 is CASSPRGGLRETQYF. In DNA, the CDR3 is TGTGCCAGCAGCCCACGGGGGGGCTTGCGTGAGACCCAGTACTTC. The genes are TRBV28 and TRBJ2-5; 8 nucleotides agree with TRBD2. The germline V gene has CDR1 MDHEN and CDR2 SYDVKM. V gave up 6 bases and J gave up 5 bases; unmatched junction bases: 11. The CDR3 is 15 residues long.